This TCR beta chain was captured in a study of tumor-infiltrating lymphocytes in primary liver carcinoma (dated by TCRdb to 2016 to 2017). As for the study more broadly: Surgical resection was performed in China between late 2015 and 2016 on 5 or 6 patients with histopathologically diagnosed primary liver carcinoma. Hepatocellular carcinoma (four) or combined HCC and intrahepatic cholangiocarcinoma (one) was present in the five patients, who were three men and two women aged 30 to 69 years. The five patients had tumors of stage T1-T3 N0M0, with maximum diameters ranging from roughly 4.2 to 10 cm. Each sample produced roughly 3.65 to 8 million productive TCRbeta reads, and read depth showed no significant difference between tissue types. For each liver tumor, the study sampled five regions along with adjacent normal tissue and blood, and applied TCRbeta repertoire sequencing, expression microarrays and whole-exome sequencing. A total of about 35 specimens from 5 patients went through TCRbeta repertoire sequencing, namely 25 tumor regions, 5 adjacent noncancerous liver tissues and 5 peripheral blood samples. Technical replicate repertoires showed high reproducibility, with mean shared-clone rates roughly 0.88 and correlation coefficients above 0.95.

The table lists this clonotype with many counts. There is no known antigen for this receptor. No base quality information exists; no much larger clone differs at one position. General conclusions and limits of the study: Because the samples were bulk and unsorted, CD4+ and CD8+ T cell repertoires could not be compared. Because only the TCR beta chain was sequenced and unpaired alpha chains were not captured, true repertoire diversity is likely underestimated. Consistent with antigen-driven expansion, pairs of tumor regions showed higher repertoire overlap (mean about 35%) than either tumor-adjacent pairs (about 17%) or tumor-blood pairs (about 14%). The study included only a few patients, and the authors note findings should be validated in a larger study. A significantly larger repertoire fraction was made up by the top 250 clones in tumors than in blood (p = 0.039).

Blood RNA was extracted from unsorted whole blood using TRIzol reagent, and germline DNA was obtained with the DNeasy Blood & Tissue kit. Patients had chronic HBV infection and were treatment-naive at sampling. Before surgery, about 4 milliliters of peripheral blood were collected into K2EDTA tubes. Using a constant-region primer and ProtoScript II reverse transcriptase, TCRbeta-specific cDNA was reverse-transcribed from 400 to 550 ng total RNA. The TCRbeta libraries were prepared through three rounds of nested multiplex PCR following a slightly modified ARM-PCR procedure. A final 25-cycle PCR with Deep VentR polymerase added sample barcodes and Illumina adapters. Amplicons of 200-500 bp were gel-purified with a QIAquick gel extraction kit before sequencing. The TCRbeta amplicons were sequenced with 250-bp paired-end reads on an Illumina HiSeq 2500. Per the authors' processing: Trimmomatic v0.33 was used to quality-trim the reads, and FLASH v1.2.11 was used to merge paired reads so that full CDR3 sequences could be recovered. V, D and J germline segments were assigned to the rearranged TCRbeta sequences using MiGEC v1.2.1b. VDJtools v1.0.0 computed clonotype statistics and Shannon-Wiener diversity indices. To reduce sampling bias, subsequent analyses other than the diversity analysis used only the 250 most abundant clonotypes in each sample. In TCRdb, the public reads were trimmed at Q25 with fastp and aligned with MiXCR, with productive beta chains retained. When rows share a CDR3 protein, they turn into one entry using the most common DNA and genes. In this record, the V and J calls reflect TCRdb's handling and not the investigators' own analysis. This sample holds nearly 200,000 distinct CDR3 sequences; less than 70% were observed only once. Roughly 7% of the sample goes to the ten largest clones.

This clonotype was sampled from a woman aged 55-69 years with primary liver carcinoma and hepatitis B virus infection. Material for sequencing was peripheral blood.

The CDR3 amino acid sequence is: CASSLWTSGSYEQFF. The DNA sequence is given as TGTGCCAGCAGTCTCTGGACTAGCGGGAGCTATGAGCAGTTCTTC. The chain couples TRBV28 to TRBJ2-1; 13 bases in the junction line up with TRBD2. For CDR1 and CDR2, the germline V gene lists MDHEN and SYDVKM. The CDR3 covers 15 residues, taking in both the cysteine and the phenylalanine. Only the CDR3 DNA stays, 45 bases, in frame from base 1. V and J are trimmed by 5 bases and 8 bases, and the gene matches miss 6 bases of the junction.